These 27 T cell receptor beta chains were sequenced from one sample in a study of prognosis after radiotherapy for stage I lung cancer. It was by two-round multiplex PCR that TCR beta CDR3 was amplified from genomic DNA. With primers specific to each TRBV and TRBJ gene, the first-round PCR was performed. A single record per CDR3 protein comes from TCRdb applying MiXCR to the multiplex PCR reads. The table lists tens of thousands of distinct CDR3 sequences, 43% of them singletons, with approximately 33% in the top ten. The specimen was PBMCs, collected before or after stereotactic body radiation therapy (not recorded which). Receptor source: a donor over 45 with non-small cell lung cancer.

By share, this clonotype counts as medium-sized (0.01 to 0.1%). The chain uses TRBV27 and TRBJ1-2, with D maybe TRBD1 (5 bases). Trimming pared 2 bases from V and 5 bases from J, leaving 24 bases between. This CDR3 spans 18 amino acids. CDR1 is MNHEY, CDR2 SMNVEV, per germline (reference sequence). This chain's CDR3 is CASSLSPLRRRGNYGYTF. CDR3 sequence (DNA): TGTGCCAGCAGTTTAAGCCCCCTCAGACGCCGGGGCAATTATGGCTACACCTTC.

This clonotype has at least ten counts. The J gene is TRBJ2-5, the V gene TRBV6-5; 13 bases map to TRBD2. With V trimmed by 1 base and J by 2 bases, 7 bases remained unmatched. The germline V gene encodes CDR1 MNHEY and CDR2 SVGAGI. CDR3 length: 18 amino acids. The CDR3 DNA reads TGTGCCAGCAGTTACTGGACTAGCGGGGGCCGGAGACAAGAGACCCAGTACTTC. Translated: CASSYWTSGGRRQETQYF.

V gene TRBV7-2 combines with J gene TRBJ2-1; 9 bases are shared with TRBD1. This CDR3 is 16 amino acids long. Germline lookup yields CDR1 SGHTA and CDR2 FQGNSA. The trim removed 5 bases at V and 7 bases at J, leaving 12 bases unmatched. Here the CDR3 reads CASSEITGGACNEQFF. CDR3 DNA sequence: TGTGCCAGCAGCGAGATTACAGGGGGCGCCTGTAATGAGCAGTTCTTC.

The sample holds many counts of this clonotype. A read error is possible here, since a much larger clone lies one base away. J is TRBJ2-1 and V is TRBV12-3 or TRBV12-4, with TRBD2 matching 10 bases. The CDR3 runs 15 residues. The CDR3: CASSLAGVTYNERFF. CDR3 coding DNA: TGTGCCAGCAGTCTAGCGGGAGTTACCTACAATGAGCGGTTCTTC.

This clonotype was observed many times. The chain has TRBV12-3 or TRBV12-4 and TRBJ1-5, with a tentative D call TRBD1 (5 bases). Between the trimmed V and J ends, which lost 3 bases and 0 bases, there was a span of 12 bases. CDR3 size: 16 residues. This CDR3 reads CASSFSGVYSNQPQHF. The CDR3 nucleotides are TGTGCCAGCAGTTTTTCGGGGGTTTATAGCAATCAGCCCCAGCATTTT.

The chain recombines TRBV5-6 with TRBJ2-7; no reliable D call. Germline CDR1 is SGHDT and CDR2 is YYEEEE. CDR3 length: 14 amino acids. Trimming stripped 2 bases from V and 2 bases from J, with 11 bases between. For the CDR3, the DNA is TGTGCCAGCAGCTTAACTGGTTCCCCCTACGAGCAGTACTTC. It is translated as CASSLTGSPYEQYF.

This clonotype was observed a few times. The chain is built from TRBV5-5 and TRBJ2-5, with D hard to call. Germline assignment: CDR1 SGHKS and CDR2 YYEKEE (reference sequence). With 0 bases removed from V and 5 bases from J, the gap between germline ends came to 11 bases. There are 14 residues in the CDR3. CDR3 in DNA: TGTGCCAGCAGCTTGGATGTGGGGAAGGAGACCCAGTACTTC. Protein product: CASSLDVGKETQYF.

V is TRBV5-1 and J is TRBJ2-3; 10 bases are a match to TRBD2. V lost 3 bases to trimming and J lost 3 bases; unmatched junction nucleotides: 1. Germline V CDR1 and CDR2: SGHRS, YFSETQ. This CDR3 has 14 residues. The CDR3 DNA reads TGCGCCAGCAGCTCAGCGGGAGGGACAGATACGCAGTATTTT. It yields the protein CASSSAGGTDTQYF.

This chain links TRBV6-2 or TRBV6-3 with TRBJ1-6; D is perhaps TRBD1 (5 bases). V gave up 0 bases and J gave up 10 bases, with 16 bases separating them. The CDR3 is 16 amino acids. Germline V lookup: CDR1 MNHEY, CDR2 SVGEGT. The CDR3 is CASSYSTGAETSPLHF. The CDR3 coding sequence is TGTGCCAGCAGTTACTCGACTGGGGCTGAAACCTCACCCCTCCACTTT.

Details on this clonotype: The conserved phenylalanine or tryptophan normally closing the CDR3 is absent here, so this likely arose from a read error. This chain joins TRBV6-9 and TRBJ1-1; D uncertain. The germline V gene has CDR1 MNHGY and CDR2 SVAAGI. Deletions cut 4 bases from V and 3 bases from J, with 18 bases between. The CDR3 sequence is 16 residues long. The CDR3: CASSSARTLFYTEAFL. Here the CDR3 DNA reads TGTGCCAGCAGTTCAGCCCGGACTCTTTTCTACACTGAAGCTTTCCTT.

The table lists this clonotype with many counts. V usage is TRBV29-1 and J usage is TRBJ1-2; possible D gene TRBD1, 6 bases. Trimming left V 6 bases short and J 3 bases short, with 17 bases between. CDR3 size: 14 residues. Germline V gene lookup returns CDR1 SQVTM and CDR2 ANQGSEA. The CDR3 DNA follows: TGCAGCGTCCAAGATGGGGGCATTGACTATGGCTACACCTTC. It codes for CSVQDGGIDYGYTF.

This clonotype was observed a few times. CDR3 nucleotides: TGTGCCACCGGGGCTGGAGTGGATACGCAGTATTTT. Its translation is CATGAGVDTQYF. The V call is TRBV24-1, the J call TRBJ2-3; possible D gene TRBD1, 5 bases. Germline V lookup: CDR1 KGHDR, CDR2 SFDVKD. V was trimmed by 9 bases and J by 6 bases, leaving 12 bases between them. This CDR3 is 12 amino acids long.

The chain is built from TRBV6-1 and TRBJ2-1; D is possibly TRBD2 (5 bases). Deletions cut 5 bases from V and 0 bases from J, with 8 bases between. CDR1 and CDR2 (germline): MNHNS, SASEGT. This CDR3 spans 14 amino acids. This CDR3 is CASSQRSSYNEQFF. CDR3 bases: TGTGCCAGCAGTCAGCGGAGCTCCTACAATGAGCAGTTCTTC.

The chain has TRBV24-1 and TRBJ1-2, with 9 bases lining up with TRBD1. Germline V gives CDR1 KGHDR, CDR2 SFDVKD. The CDR3 is 14 residues long. J lost 6 bases, V lost 4 bases, and 5 bases had no gene match. Here the CDR3 DNA reads TGTGCCACCAGTGACCCCGGGACAGGGAATGGCTACACCTTC. This codes for CATSDPGTGNGYTF.

For this clonotype: A junction boundary mismatches the germline segment, possibly from a read error. The V call is TRBV11-2, the J call TRBJ2-2; tentative D call: TRBD2 (6 bases). CDR1 is SGHAT, CDR2 FQNNGV, per germline. This CDR3 has 16 residues. CDR3 nucleotides: TGTGCCTGCAGCTCACCGGACGCGGGAAGGGTCGGGGAGCTGTTTTTT. Residues: CACSSPDAGRVGELFF.

The chain has TRBV6-9 and TRBJ1-1; perhaps TRBD1 as D (6 bases). Trimming removed 4 bases at V and 5 bases at J, with 11 bases between. Germline V gene lookup returns CDR1 MNHGY and CDR2 SVAAGI. The CDR3 extends over 13 amino acids. CDR3 coding DNA: TGTGCCAGCAGTTCCCAGGGGAAAACTGAAGCTTTCTTT. It translates to CASSSQGKTEAFF.

Remarks on this clonotype: Germline is not matched at one junction end, which may reflect a read error. The V gene is TRBV7-2, the J gene TRBJ2-3, with D perhaps TRBD1 or TRBD2 (5 bases each). CDR1 and CDR2 from the germline V gene are SGHTA and FQGNSA. The CDR3 covers 13 residues. CDR3 sequence reads: CASSLYNRREKYF. DNA for the CDR3: TGTGCTAGCAGCTTATACAACCGCAGGGAGAAGTATTTT.

This chain uses TRBV20-1 with TRBJ2-7; possible D gene TRBD2, 6 bases. The germline CDR1 and CDR2 sequences are DFQATT and SNEGSKA (reference sequence). Trimming stripped 2 bases from V and 10 bases from J, with 24 bases between. The CDR3 is made up of 15 amino acids. CDR3 region: CSARPLRGSSYYQYF. CDR3 nucleotide sequence: TGCAGTGCTAGACCCCTCCGGGGGAGCTCCTACTATCAGTACTTC.

This clonotype was recorded many times. CDR3 sequence (DNA): TGTGCCAGCAGTTACTCAACAGAGCAGTACTTC. It codes for CASSYSTEQYF. The chain couples TRBV6-5 to TRBJ2-7, with D unresolved. From germline, CDR1 is MNHEY and CDR2 SVGAGI. There are 11 residues in the CDR3. Trimming removed 0 bases at V and 7 bases at J, with 4 bases between.

Worth noting for this clonotype: A far larger clone differs by one base, so this is likely a read error. The chain couples TRBV28 to TRBJ1-1, with 11 bases fitting TRBD1. This CDR3 has 16 amino acids. In germline, CDR1 is MDHEN, CDR2 SYDVKM. CDR3 sequence: CATSDNRDRGTAESFF. Written as DNA, the CDR3 is TGTGCCACCAGTGACAACCGGGACAGGGGGACCGCTGAATCTTTCTTT.

This sequence joins TRBV11-2 and TRBJ2-3, with D perhaps TRBD1 (5 bases). Germline lookup yields CDR1 SGHAT and CDR2 FQNNGV. The CDR3 length is 15 residues. V gave up 1 base and J gave up 1 base, with 9 bases separating them. As DNA, the CDR3 is TGTGCCAGCAGCTTAGTAGGGGATCGCACAGATACGCAGTATTTT. This encodes CASSLVGDRTDTQYF.

The V and J genes are TRBV6-1 and TRBJ2-7, with TRBD2 matching 10 bases. V lost 6 bases and J lost 7; bases outside the gene matches: 15. This CDR3 contains 16 residues. The germline CDR1 and CDR2 sequences are MNHNS and SASEGT. The chain's CDR3 is CASSGGTSVSLEEQYF. The CDR3 coding sequence is TGTGCCAGCAGCGGGGGGACTAGCGTCTCTTTAGAGGAGCAGTACTTC.

This clonotype is categorized as medium-sized. The gene calls are TRBV2 and TRBJ1-6; weak D call: TRBD1 (6 bases). The CDR3 loop spans 16 amino acids. Germline V gene lookup returns CDR1 SNHLY and CDR2 FYNNEI. Trimming removed 1 base from V and 9 bases from J, with 16 bases in between. CDR3: CASSEVGRGFGSPLHF. The CDR3 coding sequence is TGTGCCAGCAGTGAAGTGGGAAGGGGGTTTGGTTCACCCCTCCACTTT.

Within the sample, this clonotype is medium-sized. The genes are TRBV6-2 or TRBV6-3 and TRBJ2-3; no clear D. Trimming removed 2 bases from V and 5 bases from J, with 14 bases in between. The length of the CDR3 is 15 residues. CDR1 is MNHEY and CDR2 is SVGEGT in the germline V gene. The CDR3 bases are TGTGCCAGCAGTTACCGCTATCCTCCCAAAGATACGCAGTATTTT. Translating gives CASSYRYPPKDTQYF.

This clonotype was seen once. The chain recombines TRBV28 with TRBJ2-3; tentatively, D is TRBD1 or TRBD2 (5 bases each). V lost 8 bases to trimming and J lost 3 bases, with 18 bases between them. The CDR3 is made up of 15 amino acids. The germline gives CDR1 MDHEN, CDR2 SYDVKM. CDR3 DNA: TGTGCCAGCTCAAGATGGGGGAAGAGGACAGATACGCAGTATTTT. It encodes CASSRWGKRTDTQYF.

This clonotype has just a few counts. The chain is built from TRBV6-1 and TRBJ2-7, with TRBD2 matching 11 bases. The CDR3 loop spans 15 amino acids. Per germline, CDR1 MNHNS and CDR2 SASEGT. V lost 6 bases and J lost 5; bases outside the gene matches: 9. The CDR3 is CASSRASGRFNEQYF. CDR3 coding DNA: TGTGCCAGCAGCCGAGCTAGCGGGAGGTTTAACGAGCAGTACTTC.

The rearrangement uses TRBV2 and TRBJ2-7; the D gene is possibly TRBD2 (5 bases). CDR3 length equals 13 residues. Germline V lookup: CDR1 SNHLY, CDR2 FYNNEI. V lost 4 bases, J lost 3 bases, and 10 bases lay in between. The CDR3 sequence: CASSASRGYEQYF. CDR3 coding DNA: TGTGCCAGCAGTGCTTCTCGGGGCTACGAGCAGTACTTC.